This entry is about one T cell receptor (beta chain). This entry comes from a study of blood T cell repertoires in COVID-19. Per the original data handling: Amplification of reference gene primers provided the estimated nucleated cell counts. Generated by immunoSEQ multiplex PCR, the TCRdb table keeps only in-frame clones and is missing some. The V and J calls and clone size were taken over from that table, and D and trimming were inferred from the DNA. In the table there are about 140,000 clones, about 81% of which are singletons. Germline V gives CDR1 MDHEN, CDR2 SYDVKM. V lost 2 bases and J lost 3, with 9 bases in between. The CDR3 spans 14 residues.

The chain joins TRBV28 to TRBJ2-3, with D perhaps matching TRBD2 (6 bases). The TCR was taken from a woman older than 75 with acute or convalescent COVID-19. Material: peripheral blood. The CDR3 DNA reads TGTGCCAGCAGTTTAGCGGGGAGTACAGATACGCAGTATTTT. Translated, it gives CASSLAGSTDTQYF.